Reported below is one TCR beta chain. Its antigen has not been determined. One base away there is no much larger clone; base qualities are not given. The CDR3 starts with the cysteine, ends with the phenylalanine, and has 17 residues. The CDR3 DNA has 51 bases and is translated from base 1. At the junction V is shortened by 1 base and J by 4 bases; bases outside the gene matches: 9. From a lookup of the germline V gene (reference sequence), CDR1 and CDR2 are MNHEY and SMNVEV. The entry originates in a study of metastatic and nonmetastatic thyroid tumors (dated by TCRdb to the early 2020s). For the study in its entirety: The researchers compared repertoires between peripheral blood samples and tumor or nodule tissue samples from patients with malignant or benign thyroid disease.

Library preparation employed PCR. Sequenced on an Illumina HiSeq 4000. High-throughput sequencing was used to profile the CDR3 region of the TCR beta-chain in every patient. From the authors' description of their analysis: Drawing on CDR3 differences between clinicopathological groups, the researchers built a classifier meant to tell apart patients with distant-metastatic papillary thyroid cancer. The Shannon index was used to measure repertoire diversity, and the Morisita-Horn index was used to measure how similar tumor and blood repertoires were. The public sequencing data were trimmed at Q25 with fastp and processed into clonotypes with MiXCR by TCRdb, which kept only in-frame beta chains. The V and J calls reflect TCRdb's pipeline rather than the authors' work. In all, the sample holds around 4,300 clones, and 22% of those were seen once. 22% of the sample comes from the top ten. The paper as a whole reports these results and caveats: In both blood and tumor samples, malignant tumors were reported to have significantly higher TCR beta diversity than benign nodules.

Before undergoing thyroid surgery, none of the patients had been given any kind of treatment. Using T-cell receptor beta sequencing, the researchers looked back retrospectively at clinical samples from patients, gathered between about 2011 and 2019. This clonotype was obtained from a male donor with papillary thyroid cancer or a benign thyroid nodule (not recorded which). Some clones in this sample may be carry-over from other donors' samples. The sample consisted of tumor tissue. The chain is made from TRBV27 and TRBJ2-1, with 8 bases aligning to TRBD2. The DNA sequence follows: TGTGCCAGCAGTTTATACCCAGCGGGAGACTCATACAATGAGCAGTTCTTC. It translates to CASSLYPAGDSYNEQFF.